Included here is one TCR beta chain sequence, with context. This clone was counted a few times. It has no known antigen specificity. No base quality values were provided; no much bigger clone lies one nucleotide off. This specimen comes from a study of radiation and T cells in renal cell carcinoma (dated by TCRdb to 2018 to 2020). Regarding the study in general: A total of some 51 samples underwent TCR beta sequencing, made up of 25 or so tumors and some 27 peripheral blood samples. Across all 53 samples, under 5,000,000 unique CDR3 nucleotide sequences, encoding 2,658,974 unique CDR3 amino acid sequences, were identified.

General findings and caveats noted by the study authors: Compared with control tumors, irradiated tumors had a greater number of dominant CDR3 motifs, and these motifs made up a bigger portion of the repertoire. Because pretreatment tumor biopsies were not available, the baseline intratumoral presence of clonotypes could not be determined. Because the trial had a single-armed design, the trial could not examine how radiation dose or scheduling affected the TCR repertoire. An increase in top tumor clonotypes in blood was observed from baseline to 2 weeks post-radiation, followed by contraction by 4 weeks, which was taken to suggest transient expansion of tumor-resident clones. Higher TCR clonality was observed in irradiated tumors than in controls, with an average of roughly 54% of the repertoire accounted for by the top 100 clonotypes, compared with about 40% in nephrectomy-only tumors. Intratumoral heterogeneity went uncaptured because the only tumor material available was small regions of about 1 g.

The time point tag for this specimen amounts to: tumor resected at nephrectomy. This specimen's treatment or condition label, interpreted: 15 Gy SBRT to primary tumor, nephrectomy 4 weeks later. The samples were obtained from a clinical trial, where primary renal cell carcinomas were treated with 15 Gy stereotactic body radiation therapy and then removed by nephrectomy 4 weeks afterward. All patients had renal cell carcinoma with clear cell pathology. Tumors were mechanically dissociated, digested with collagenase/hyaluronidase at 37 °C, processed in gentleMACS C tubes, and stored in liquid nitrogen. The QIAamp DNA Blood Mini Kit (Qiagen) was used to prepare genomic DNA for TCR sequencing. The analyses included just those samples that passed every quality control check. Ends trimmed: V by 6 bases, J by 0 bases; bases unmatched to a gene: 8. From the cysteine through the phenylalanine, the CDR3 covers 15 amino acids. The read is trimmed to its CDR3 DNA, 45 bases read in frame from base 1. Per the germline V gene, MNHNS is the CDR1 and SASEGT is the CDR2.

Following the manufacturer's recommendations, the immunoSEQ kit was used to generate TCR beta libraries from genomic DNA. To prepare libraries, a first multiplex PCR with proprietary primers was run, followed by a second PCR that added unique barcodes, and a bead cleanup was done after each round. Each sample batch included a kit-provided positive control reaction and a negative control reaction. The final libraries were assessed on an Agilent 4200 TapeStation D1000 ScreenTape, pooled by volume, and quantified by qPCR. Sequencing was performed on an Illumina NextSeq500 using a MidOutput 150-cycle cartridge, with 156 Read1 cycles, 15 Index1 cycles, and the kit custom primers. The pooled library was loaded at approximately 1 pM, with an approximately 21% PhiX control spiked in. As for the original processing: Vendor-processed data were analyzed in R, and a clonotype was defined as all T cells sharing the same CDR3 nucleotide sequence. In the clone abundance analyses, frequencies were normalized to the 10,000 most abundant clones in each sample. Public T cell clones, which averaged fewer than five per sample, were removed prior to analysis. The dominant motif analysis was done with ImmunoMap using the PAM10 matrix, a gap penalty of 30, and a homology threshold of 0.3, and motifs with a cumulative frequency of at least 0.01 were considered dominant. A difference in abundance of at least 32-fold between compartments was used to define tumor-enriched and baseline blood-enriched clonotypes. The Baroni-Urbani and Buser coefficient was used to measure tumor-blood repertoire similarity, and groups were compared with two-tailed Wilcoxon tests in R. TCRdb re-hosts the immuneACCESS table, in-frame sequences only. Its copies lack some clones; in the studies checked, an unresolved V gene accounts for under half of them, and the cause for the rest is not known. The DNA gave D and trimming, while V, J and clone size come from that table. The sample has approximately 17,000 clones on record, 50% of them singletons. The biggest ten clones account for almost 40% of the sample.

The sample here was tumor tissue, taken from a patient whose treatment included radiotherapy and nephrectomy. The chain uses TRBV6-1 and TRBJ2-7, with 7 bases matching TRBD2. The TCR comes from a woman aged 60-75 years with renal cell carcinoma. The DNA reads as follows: TGTGCCAGCAGCGTAGTCCCGGGGGGCTCCTACGAGCAGTACTTC. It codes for CASSVVPGGSYEQYF.